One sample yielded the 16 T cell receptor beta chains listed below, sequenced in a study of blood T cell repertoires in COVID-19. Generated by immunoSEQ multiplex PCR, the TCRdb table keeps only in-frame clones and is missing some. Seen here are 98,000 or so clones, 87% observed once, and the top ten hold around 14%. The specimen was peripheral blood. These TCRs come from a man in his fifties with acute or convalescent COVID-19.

The DNA of the CDR3 is TGTGCCAGCAGTCCTTCGGGACTAGGTGGCTACACCTTC. It specifies CASSPSGLGGYTF. The J gene is TRBJ1-2, the V gene TRBV28, with a tentative D call TRBD1 (5 bases). The V gene's germline CDR1 is MDHEN and CDR2 SYDVKM. V was shortened by 5 bases and J by 7 bases, with 14 bases between the two germline ends. The CDR3 covers 13 residues.

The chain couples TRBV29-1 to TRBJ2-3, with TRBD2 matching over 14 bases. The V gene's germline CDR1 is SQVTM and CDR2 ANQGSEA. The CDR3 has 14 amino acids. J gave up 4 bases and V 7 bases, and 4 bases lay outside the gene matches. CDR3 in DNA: TGCAGCGCCGGGACTAGCGGGAGCTCAGATACGCAGTATTTT. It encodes CSAGTSGSSDTQYF.

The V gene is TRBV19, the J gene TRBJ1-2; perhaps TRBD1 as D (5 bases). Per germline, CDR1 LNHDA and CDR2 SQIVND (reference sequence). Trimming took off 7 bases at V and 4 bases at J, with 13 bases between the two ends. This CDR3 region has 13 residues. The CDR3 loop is CASTGGDTYGYTF. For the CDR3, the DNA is TGTGCCAGTACCGGGGGAGACACCTATGGCTACACCTTC.

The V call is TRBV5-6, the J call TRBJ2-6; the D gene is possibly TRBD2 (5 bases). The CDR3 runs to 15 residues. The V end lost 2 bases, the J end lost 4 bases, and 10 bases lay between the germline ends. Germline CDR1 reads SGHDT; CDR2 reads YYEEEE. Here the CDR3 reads CASSFDGIGANVLTF. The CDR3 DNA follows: TGTGCCAGCAGCTTCGACGGGATCGGGGCCAACGTCCTGACTTTC.

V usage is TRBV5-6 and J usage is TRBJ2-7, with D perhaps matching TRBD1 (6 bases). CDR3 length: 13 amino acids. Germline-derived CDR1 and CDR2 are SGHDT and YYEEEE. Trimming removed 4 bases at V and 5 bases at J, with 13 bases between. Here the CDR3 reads CASSRQVTDEQYF. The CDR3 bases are TGTGCCAGCAGCCGACAGGTTACAGACGAGCAGTACTTC.

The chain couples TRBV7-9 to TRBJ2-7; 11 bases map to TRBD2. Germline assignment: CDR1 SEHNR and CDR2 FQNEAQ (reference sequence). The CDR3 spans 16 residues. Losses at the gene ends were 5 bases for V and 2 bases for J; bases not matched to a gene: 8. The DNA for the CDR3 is TGTGCCAGCAGCCCCGAGGGACTAGCGGATACCTACGAGCAGTACTTC. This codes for CASSPEGLADTYEQYF.

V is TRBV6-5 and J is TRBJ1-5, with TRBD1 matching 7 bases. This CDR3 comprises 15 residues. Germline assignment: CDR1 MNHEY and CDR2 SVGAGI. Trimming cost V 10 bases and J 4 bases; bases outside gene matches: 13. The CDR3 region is CATTPGQNENQPQHF. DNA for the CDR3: TGTGCCACAACACCGGGACAGAATGAAAATCAGCCCCAGCATTTT.

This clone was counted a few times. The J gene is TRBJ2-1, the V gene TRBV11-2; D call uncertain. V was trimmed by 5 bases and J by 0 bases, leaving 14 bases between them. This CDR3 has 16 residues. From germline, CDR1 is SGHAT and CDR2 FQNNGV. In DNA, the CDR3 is TGTGCCAGCAGCGCAGATCAGGCGTTCTCCTACAATGAGCAGTTCTTC. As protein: CASSADQAFSYNEQFF.

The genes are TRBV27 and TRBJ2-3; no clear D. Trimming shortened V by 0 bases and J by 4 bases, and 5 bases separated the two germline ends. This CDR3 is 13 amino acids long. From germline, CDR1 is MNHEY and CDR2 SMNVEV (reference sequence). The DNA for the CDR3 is TGTGCCAGCAGTTTATCACAAGCAGATACGCAGTATTTT. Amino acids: CASSLSQADTQYF.

CDR3 in DNA: TGCGCCAGCAGTGCTGTAGCGGGAGGAAACACAGATACGCAGTATTTT. Amino acids: CASSAVAGGNTDTQYF. The chain employs TRBV10-2 and TRBJ2-3; TRBD2 aligns across 10 bases. CDR3 length: 16 amino acids. Germline trimming cut 4 bases from V and 2 bases from J; bases unmatched to any gene: 6. Germline V gene lookup returns CDR1 WSHSY and CDR2 SAAADI.

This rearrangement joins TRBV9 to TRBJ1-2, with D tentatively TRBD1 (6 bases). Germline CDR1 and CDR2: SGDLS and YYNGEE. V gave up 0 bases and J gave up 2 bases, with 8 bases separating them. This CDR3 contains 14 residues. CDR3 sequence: CASSVGQENYGYTF. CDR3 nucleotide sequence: TGTGCCAGCAGCGTAGGACAGGAAAACTATGGCTACACCTTC.

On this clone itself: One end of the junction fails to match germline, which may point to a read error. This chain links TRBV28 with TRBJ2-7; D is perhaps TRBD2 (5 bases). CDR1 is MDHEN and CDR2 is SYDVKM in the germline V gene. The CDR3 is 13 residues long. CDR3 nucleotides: TGTGCAACGGCCGAAGCGGCCTCCCACGAGCAGTACTTC. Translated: CATAEAASHEQYF.

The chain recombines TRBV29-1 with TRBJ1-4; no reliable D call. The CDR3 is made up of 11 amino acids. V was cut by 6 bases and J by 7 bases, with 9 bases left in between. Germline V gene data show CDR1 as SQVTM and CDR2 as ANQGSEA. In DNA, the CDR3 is TGCAGCGTCCAGTTTCTTGAAAAACTGTTTTTT. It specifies CSVQFLEKLFF.

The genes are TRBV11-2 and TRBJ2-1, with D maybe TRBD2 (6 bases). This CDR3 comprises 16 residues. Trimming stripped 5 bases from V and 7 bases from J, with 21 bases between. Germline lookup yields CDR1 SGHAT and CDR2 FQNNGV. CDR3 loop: CASSAPSEFVLNEQFF. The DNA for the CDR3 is TGTGCCAGCAGCGCCCCTAGCGAGTTTGTATTAAATGAGCAGTTCTTC.

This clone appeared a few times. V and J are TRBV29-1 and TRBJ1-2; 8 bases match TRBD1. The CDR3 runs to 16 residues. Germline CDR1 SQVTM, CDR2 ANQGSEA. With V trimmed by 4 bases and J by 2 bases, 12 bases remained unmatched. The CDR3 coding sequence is TGCAGCGTTGTGATGTCCCCAACAGGGGGAAACTATGGCTACACCTTC. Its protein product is CSVVMSPTGGNYGYTF.

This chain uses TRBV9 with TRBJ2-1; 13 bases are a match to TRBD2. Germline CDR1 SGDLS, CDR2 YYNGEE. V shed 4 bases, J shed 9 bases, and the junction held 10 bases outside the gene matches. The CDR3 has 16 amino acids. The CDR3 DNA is TGTGCCAGCAGCCCCCCGGGACTAGCGGGAACGCTTGAGCAGTTCTTC. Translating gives CASSPPGLAGTLEQFF.